A selection of T cell receptor beta chains follows, all from one sample in a study of blood T cell repertoires in COVID-19. Assay: immunoSEQ multiplex PCR; the TCRdb copy retains only in-frame clones and omits some. The data contain about 200,000 clones, more than 70% of them singletons. The sample taken for sequencing was peripheral blood. These receptors were obtained from a man aged 50 or older with COVID-19, enrolled during active disease. Both conserved end residues are part of each CDR3. Each record gives: clone size, V gene, D gene, J gene, CDR3 DNA, CDR3 protein. A D gene is named only where the DNA matches it firmly. Clone size, where shown, is once, few, many, or a class for clones that have expanded.

abundance: .; v_gene: TRBV7-6; d_gene: TRBD1; j_gene: TRBJ2-7; CDR3nt: TGTGCCAGCAGCTTAGAGGGGCGGACAGGGTCAGGTGAGCAGTACTTC; CDR3aa: CASSLEGRTGSGEQYF
abundance: .; v_gene: TRBV7-2; d_gene: TRBD2; j_gene: TRBJ2-7; CDR3nt: TGTGCCAGCAGCTTCACTAGCGGGGGGCTCACCTACGAGCAGTACTTC; CDR3aa: CASSFTSGGLTYEQYF
abundance: .; v_gene: TRBV7-9; d_gene: TRBD2; j_gene: TRBJ2-5; CDR3nt: TGTGCCAGCAGCACTAGCGGTAGCTACCAAGAGACCCAGTACTTC; CDR3aa: CASSTSGSYQETQYF
abundance: .; v_gene: TRBV19; d_gene: TRBD1; j_gene: TRBJ1-2; CDR3nt: TGTGCCAGTAGCCCGGACAGGGAACTTAACTATGGCTACACCTTC; CDR3aa: CASSPDRELNYGYTF
abundance: .; v_gene: TRBV18; d_gene: .; j_gene: TRBJ2-4; CDR3nt: TGTGCCAGCTCACCACTTCCCGACAGAGCTAGAAGGAACATTCAGTACTTC; CDR3aa: CASSPLPDRARRNIQYF
abundance: .; v_gene: TRBV19; d_gene: TRBD2; j_gene: TRBJ2-1; CDR3nt: TGTGCCAGCTCGACTAGCGGGCCTCGGTACAATGAGCAGTTCTTC; CDR3aa: CASSTSGPRYNEQFF
abundance: .; v_gene: TRBV29-1; d_gene: TRBD1; j_gene: TRBJ1-4; CDR3nt: TGCAGCACTGGACAGGGTCCGGATGAAAAACTGTTTTTT; CDR3aa: CSTGQGPDEKLFF
abundance: .; v_gene: TRBV29-1; d_gene: .; j_gene: TRBJ1-1; CDR3nt: TGCAGCGTTGGGGGTATGGGGGCAAACACTGAAGCTTTCTTT; CDR3aa: CSVGGMGANTEAFF
abundance: .; v_gene: TRBV7-2; d_gene: TRBD2; j_gene: TRBJ2-1; CDR3nt: TGTGCCAGCGCGCCGGGAGGTGAGTTCAGTGAGCAGTTCTTC; CDR3aa: CASAPGGEFSEQFF
abundance: .; v_gene: TRBV6-6; d_gene: .; j_gene: TRBJ1-2; CDR3nt: TGTGCCAGCAGCCAAACGGGGGGGTTAAAGTTGGGGTTC; CDR3aa: CASSQTGGLKLGF
abundance: .; v_gene: TRBV4-3; d_gene: .; j_gene: TRBJ2-3; CDR3nt: TGCGCCAGCAGCCAAGATATTCCTAGCTCGGCAGATACGCAGTATTTT; CDR3aa: CASSQDIPSSADTQYF
abundance: .; v_gene: TRBV9; d_gene: .; j_gene: TRBJ1-6; CDR3nt: TGTGCCAGCAGCCCATCGGGGGGCGATGATTCACCCCTCCACTTT; CDR3aa: CASSPSGGDDSPLHF
abundance: once; v_gene: TRBV7-9; d_gene: TRBD1; j_gene: TRBJ2-1; CDR3nt: TGTGCCAGCAGTAAACCGGGACAGATTATTTCCTACAATGAGCAGTTCTTC; CDR3aa: CASSKPGQIISYNEQFF
abundance: .; v_gene: TRBV28; d_gene: TRBD2; j_gene: TRBJ2-1; CDR3nt: TGTGCCAGCAGTCAGGTTAGCGGGGGGCGTTACAATGAGCAGTTCTTC; CDR3aa: CASSQVSGGRYNEQFF
abundance: .; v_gene: TRBV11-2; d_gene: .; j_gene: TRBJ1-1; CDR3nt: TGTGCCAGCAGCTTAGGGCACAAGAACACTGAAGCTTTCTTT; CDR3aa: CASSLGHKNTEAFF
abundance: .; v_gene: TRBV7-8; d_gene: TRBD2; j_gene: TRBJ2-7; CDR3nt: TGTGCCAGCAGCTTAGTGGGCGGGAGGGAACCCGAGCAGTACTTC; CDR3aa: CASSLVGGREPEQYF
abundance: .; v_gene: TRBV7-3; d_gene: .; j_gene: TRBJ2-3; CDR3nt: TGTGCCAGCAGCCAAGCAGGGGGGAGCACAGATACGCAGTATTTT; CDR3aa: CASSQAGGSTDTQYF
abundance: .; v_gene: TRBV27; d_gene: .; j_gene: TRBJ1-1; CDR3nt: TGTGCCAGCAGTTCCGGGTCGACAGGAGCTTTCTTT; CDR3aa: CASSSGSTGAFF
abundance: .; v_gene: TRBV7-2; d_gene: TRBD2; j_gene: TRBJ2-1; CDR3nt: TGTGCCAGCAGTCAAAGCGGGGGGGACCAGTGGGAGCAGTTCTTC; CDR3aa: CASSQSGGDQWEQFF
abundance: .; v_gene: TRBV5-1; d_gene: TRBD2; j_gene: TRBJ2-6; CDR3nt: TGCGCCAGCAGCACTCTCCCTAGCGGGAGTTTAGTATCGGCTGGGGCCAACGTCCTGACTTTC; CDR3aa: CASSTLPSGSLVSAGANVLTF
abundance: .; v_gene: TRBV29-1; d_gene: .; j_gene: TRBJ2-2; CDR3nt: TGCAGCGCCGCGCGAAGAGACACCGGGGAGCTGTTTTTT; CDR3aa: CSAARRDTGELFF
abundance: .; v_gene: TRBV5-1; d_gene: TRBD1; j_gene: TRBJ2-3; CDR3nt: TGCGCCAGCAGCTTGCTTCCGGGACAGGGCACAGATACGCAGTATTTT; CDR3aa: CASSLLPGQGTDTQYF
abundance: .; v_gene: TRBV6-6; d_gene: TRBD2; j_gene: TRBJ2-3; CDR3nt: TGTGCCAGCCAGCGGGACGGCACAGATACGCAGTATTTT; CDR3aa: CASQRDGTDTQYF
abundance: .; v_gene: TRBV6-1; d_gene: TRBD2; j_gene: TRBJ2-7; CDR3nt: TGTGCCAGCAGTGAAGTAGCGGGAGGGCACGAGCAGTACTTC; CDR3aa: CASSEVAGGHEQYF
abundance: .; v_gene: TRBV7-9; d_gene: TRBD2; j_gene: TRBJ2-3; CDR3nt: TGTGCCAGCAGCTTAGAATCAGGCGGGAGCCCAGATACGCAGTATTTT; CDR3aa: CASSLESGGSPDTQYF
abundance: .; v_gene: TRBV5-1; d_gene: .; j_gene: TRBJ2-3; CDR3nt: TGCGCCAGCAGCTTGGGCGAGCGGCCCCTAAGCACAGATACGCAGTATTTT; CDR3aa: CASSLGERPLSTDTQYF
abundance: .; v_gene: TRBV5-1; d_gene: TRBD2; j_gene: TRBJ2-5; CDR3nt: TGCGCCAGCCGGGTGGGCGGGGGTCAAGAGACCCAGTACTTC; CDR3aa: CASRVGGGQETQYF
abundance: .; v_gene: TRBV2; d_gene: .; j_gene: TRBJ1-2; CDR3nt: TGTGCCTGCTCGGGAGACCTTAACTATGGCTACACCTTC; CDR3aa: CACSGDLNYGYTF
abundance: .; v_gene: TRBV10-1; d_gene: TRBD2; j_gene: TRBJ2-1; CDR3nt: TGCGCCAGCAGCGAACAATTAGCGGGAGGGTCCTACAATGAGCAGTTCTTC; CDR3aa: CASSEQLAGGSYNEQFF
abundance: .; v_gene: TRBV28; d_gene: TRBD2; j_gene: TRBJ2-5; CDR3nt: TGTGCCAGCAGTGGACTAGCGGGAGCAGAGACCCAGTACTTC; CDR3aa: CASSGLAGAETQYF
abundance: .; v_gene: TRBV28; d_gene: .; j_gene: TRBJ1-5; CDR3nt: TGTGCCAGCAGTTTAGGGCAGGGAGGGGAGGCCCAGCATTTT; CDR3aa: CASSLGQGGEAQHF
abundance: .; v_gene: TRBV28; d_gene: TRBD1; j_gene: TRBJ2-4; CDR3nt: TGTGCCAGCAGTACCCCGCACAGGGGCGGCAAAAACATTCAGTACTTC; CDR3aa: CASSTPHRGGKNIQYF
abundance: few; v_gene: TRBV7-3; d_gene: .; j_gene: TRBJ2-5; CDR3nt: TGTGCCAGCAGCCCTGCCAGGGAAGAGACCCAGTACTTC; CDR3aa: CASSPAREETQYF
abundance: .; v_gene: TRBV18; d_gene: TRBD2; j_gene: TRBJ2-1; CDR3nt: TGTGCCAGCTCACCAAAGGGGACTACCTACAATGAGCAGTTCTTC; CDR3aa: CASSPKGTTYNEQFF
abundance: .; v_gene: TRBV7-2; d_gene: TRBD2; j_gene: TRBJ2-5; CDR3nt: TGTGCCAGCAGCTTACAGCGGGGGGGTGAAGAGACCCAGTACTTC; CDR3aa: CASSLQRGGEETQYF
abundance: .; v_gene: TRBV13; d_gene: TRBD2; j_gene: TRBJ2-7; CDR3nt: TGTGCCAGCAGCTCCAGCGGGAGGGCCTTCTACGAGCAGTACTTC; CDR3aa: CASSSSGRAFYEQYF
abundance: .; v_gene: TRBV18; d_gene: TRBD1; j_gene: TRBJ2-7; CDR3nt: TGTGCCAGCTCACAGGGACAGGGGGGATACGAGCAGTACTTC; CDR3aa: CASSQGQGGYEQYF
abundance: .; v_gene: TRBV18; d_gene: TRBD1; j_gene: TRBJ2-3; CDR3nt: TGTGCCAGCTCACCACCGGGACAGCACACAGATACGCAGTATTTT; CDR3aa: CASSPPGQHTDTQYF
abundance: .; v_gene: TRBV14; d_gene: TRBD1; j_gene: TRBJ2-7; CDR3nt: TGTGCCATTTTAAACAGGGGCTACTCCTACGAGCAGTACTTC; CDR3aa: CAILNRGYSYEQYF
abundance: .; v_gene: TRBV28; d_gene: .; j_gene: TRBJ2-1; CDR3nt: TGTGCCAGCCTTGGGGGGGGGCGCCATGAGCAGTTCTTC; CDR3aa: CASLGGGRHEQFF
abundance: .; v_gene: TRBV6-1; d_gene: TRBD1; j_gene: TRBJ2-7; CDR3nt: TGTGCCAGCAGTGAAGAACCGACAGGGGGCGAGCAGTACTTC; CDR3aa: CASSEEPTGGEQYF
abundance: .; v_gene: TRBV4-2; d_gene: TRBD1; j_gene: TRBJ2-2; CDR3nt: TGTGCCAGCAGCCAAGAAAGGCGCGGACAGGGGACAAACACCGGGGAGCTGTTTTTT; CDR3aa: CASSQERRGQGTNTGELFF
abundance: .; v_gene: TRBV4-2; d_gene: TRBD2; j_gene: TRBJ2-1; CDR3nt: TGTGCCAGCAGCCTCCGGCTAGCGGTGGTGAATGAGCAGTTCTTC; CDR3aa: CASSLRLAVVNEQFF
abundance: few; v_gene: TRBV3-1/TRBV3-2; d_gene: TRBD1; j_gene: TRBJ1-3; CDR3nt: TGTGCCAGCAGCCAAAGACAGGGCGCTGGAAACACCATATATTTT; CDR3aa: CASSQRQGAGNTIYF
abundance: .; v_gene: TRBV7-9; d_gene: .; j_gene: TRBJ1-1; CDR3nt: TGTGCCAGCAGCCAAGACACGAACACTGAAGCTTTCTTT; CDR3aa: CASSQDTNTEAFF
abundance: once; v_gene: TRBV9; d_gene: TRBD1; j_gene: TRBJ1-2; CDR3nt: TGTGCCAGCAGCGTGGGACAGGGTGGACGGGGCTACACCTTC; CDR3aa: CASSVGQGGRGYTF
abundance: .; v_gene: TRBV9; d_gene: TRBD1; j_gene: TRBJ2-2; CDR3nt: TGTGCCAGCAGCGTCCGCCTAATGGGGGACAGGGCACCCGGGGAGCTGTTTTTT; CDR3aa: CASSVRLMGDRAPGELFF
abundance: .; v_gene: TRBV6-5; d_gene: .; j_gene: TRBJ1-6; CDR3nt: TGTGCCAGCAGTTATGAAGGGGACTATAATTCACCCCTCCACTTT; CDR3aa: CASSYEGDYNSPLHF
abundance: once; v_gene: TRBV10-3; d_gene: TRBD2; j_gene: TRBJ2-5; CDR3nt: TGTGCCATCAGTCCCCTAGCGGGAGGGCGGGAGACCCAGTACTTC; CDR3aa: CAISPLAGGRETQYF
abundance: .; v_gene: TRBV7-3; d_gene: TRBD1; j_gene: TRBJ2-5; CDR3nt: TGTGCCAGCAGCCCTGGGACAGTAGGAGAGACCCAGTACTTC; CDR3aa: CASSPGTVGETQYF
abundance: few; v_gene: TRBV6-2/TRBV6-3; d_gene: .; j_gene: TRBJ1-2; CDR3nt: TGTGCCAGCAGTTACATAGGAGGAGGGTATGGCTACACCTTC; CDR3aa: CASSYIGGGYGYTF
abundance: .; v_gene: TRBV7-9; d_gene: .; j_gene: TRBJ1-3; CDR3nt: TGTGCCAGCAGCTTAATGTCGGGGGCTGGAAACACCATATATTTT; CDR3aa: CASSLMSGAGNTIYF
abundance: .; v_gene: TRBV6-5; d_gene: .; j_gene: TRBJ1-1; CDR3nt: TGTGCCAGCAGTTACAGGGGACAAAACACTGAAGCTTTCTTT; CDR3aa: CASSYRGQNTEAFF
abundance: .; v_gene: TRBV28; d_gene: .; j_gene: TRBJ2-2; CDR3nt: TGTGCCAGCAGTTACATAGCGGACCCGAACACCGGGGAGCTGTTTTTT; CDR3aa: CASSYIADPNTGELFF
abundance: .; v_gene: TRBV6-5; d_gene: .; j_gene: TRBJ2-3; CDR3nt: TGTGCCAGCAGTTACGGGACTGGAAACACAGATACGCAGTATTTT; CDR3aa: CASSYGTGNTDTQYF
abundance: .; v_gene: TRBV29-1; d_gene: TRBD2; j_gene: TRBJ2-1; CDR3nt: TGCAGCGTTGAATCCCCTAGCGGGAGGGCCCGCTCCTACAATGAGCAGTTCTTC; CDR3aa: CSVESPSGRARSYNEQFF
abundance: .; v_gene: TRBV6-6; d_gene: .; j_gene: TRBJ2-3; CDR3nt: TGTGCCAGCAGCCTTAGCACAGATACGCAGTATTTT; CDR3aa: CASSLSTDTQYF
abundance: once; v_gene: TRBV6-6; d_gene: .; j_gene: TRBJ1-2; CDR3nt: TGTGCCAGCAGTTGGCGGGGGGCGGATGGCTACACCTTC; CDR3aa: CASSWRGADGYTF
abundance: .; v_gene: TRBV6-6; d_gene: .; j_gene: TRBJ1-1; CDR3nt: TGTGCCAGCAGTTACAGGGGTATCGGCACTGAAGCTTTCTTT; CDR3aa: CASSYRGIGTEAFF
abundance: .; v_gene: TRBV18; d_gene: .; j_gene: TRBJ2-3; CDR3nt: TGTGCCAGCTCACCACCGGGCAGGGTGGAGCAGTATTTT; CDR3aa: CASSPPGRVEQYF